The 24 T cell receptor beta chains below come from one sample, sequenced in a study of CD8 T cells in Susac syndrome. Reverse transcription of 0.5 to 1 ug RNA used random hexamers. TCRdb re-called the immunoSEQ multiplex PCR reads with MiXCR, one entry per CDR3 protein. This sample yields around 100,000 distinct CDR3 sequences, of which approximately 95% are seen a single time; 0.3% belongs to the top ten. The sample consisted of CD8+ T cells from PBMCs. All receptors come from a human donor with Susac syndrome.

This chain joins TRBV20-1 and TRBJ2-7; D call uncertain. The CDR3 is made up of 15 amino acids. The germline V gene has CDR1 DFQATT and CDR2 SNEGSKA (reference sequence). The germline V and J ends were trimmed by 1 base and 3 bases, with 16 bases remaining between them. CDR3 in DNA: TGCAGTGCTAGAGGCCCCCCCTGGGCCGACTACGAGCAGTACTTC. Translation gives CSARGPPWADYEQYF.

The V call is TRBV27, the J call TRBJ2-1, with D unresolved. Germline V gene lookup returns CDR1 MNHEY and CDR2 SMNVEV (reference sequence). CDR3 size: 15 residues. V was shortened by 5 bases and J by 0 bases, with 11 bases between the two germline ends. CDR3 amino acids: CASSPSGFSYNEQFF. CDR3 coding DNA: TGTGCCAGCAGTCCCTCCGGGTTCTCCTACAATGAGCAGTTCTTC.

The V call is TRBV27, the J call TRBJ2-2; tentatively, D is TRBD1 or TRBD2 (6 bases each). The CDR3 totals 14 residues. CDR1 and CDR2 (germline): MNHEY, SMNVEV (reference sequence). The germline V and J ends were trimmed by 3 bases and 4 bases, with 9 bases remaining between them. The CDR3 bases are TGTGCCAGCAGTTTCGGGGGCTTCACCGGGGAGCTGTTTTTT. Amino acid sequence: CASSFGGFTGELFF.

This sequence joins TRBV11-2 and TRBJ2-3; 9 bases match TRBD2. Germline-derived CDR1 and CDR2 are SGHAT and FQNNGV. The V and J ends lost 3 bases and 7 bases, in that order; junction bases with no gene match: 14. This CDR3 has 17 amino acids. The CDR3 sequence: CASSFPYSGSGVNTQYF. The CDR3 nucleotides are TGTGCCAGCAGCTTTCCCTATAGCGGGAGCGGGGTGAATACGCAGTATTTT.

The chain joins TRBV6-6 to TRBJ2-5; D is uncertain. The V gene lost 6 bases and the J gene lost 2 bases, with 10 bases spanning the gap. This CDR3 is built from 13 residues. Germline V gene data show CDR1 as MNHNY and CDR2 as SVGAGI (reference sequence). The DNA of the CDR3 is TGTGCCAGCAGACCAGATGGGCAAGAGACCCAGTACTTC. Translated: CASRPDGQETQYF.

The chain combines TRBV7-9 with TRBJ1-4, with D unresolved. Germline V gives CDR1 SEHNR, CDR2 FQNEAQ (reference sequence). Deletions cut 1 base from V and 4 bases from J, with 13 bases between. The CDR3 covers 16 residues. CDR3 loop: CASSLGGLRLNEKLFF. In nucleotides, the CDR3 is TGTGCCAGCAGCTTAGGAGGATTACGGCTTAATGAAAAACTGTTTTTT.

The chain's CDR3 is CAIKSSGTGDSGANVLTF. Written as DNA, the CDR3 is TGTGCCATCAAGAGCTCCGGGACAGGCGACTCTGGGGCCAACGTCCTGACTTTC. V and J are TRBV10-3 and TRBJ2-6, with 8 bases fitting TRBD1. The CDR3 totals 18 residues. The V gene end was trimmed by 7 bases and the J gene end by 0 bases; junction bases not matched to a gene: 11. Germline CDR1 is ENHRY and CDR2 is SYGVKD.

The chain links TRBV18 to TRBJ2-5; D is uncertain. The germline V gene has CDR1 KGHSH and CDR2 LQKENI. The CDR3 runs to 14 residues. With 4 bases removed from V and 2 bases from J, the gap between germline ends came to 11 bases. The CDR3 bases are TGTGCCAGCTCACTTCAGAGGAGACAAGAGACCCAGTACTTC. It yields the protein CASSLQRRQETQYF.

The rearrangement joins TRBV27 to TRBJ1-3; D is unresolved. CDR1 is MNHEY, CDR2 SMNVEV, per germline (reference sequence). There are 14 residues in the CDR3. V shed 2 bases and J shed 0 bases, with 5 bases lying between them. CDR3 nucleotides: TGTGCCAGCAGTTTAACGAGCTCTGGAAACACCATATATTTT. Its protein is CASSLTSSGNTIYF.

V and J are TRBV6-5 and TRBJ2-7; the match to TRBD1 covers 8 bases. After removal of 6 bases from V and 5 bases from J, the junction contained 12 bases not matched to a gene. The CDR3 has 15 residues. Germline V gene data show CDR1 as MNHEY and CDR2 as SVGAGI. The CDR3 nucleotides are TGTGCCAGCAGAGACCACGGGACAGGTGGCGACGAGCAGTACTTC. It encodes CASRDHGTGGDEQYF.

The J gene is TRBJ2-2, the V gene TRBV15, with TRBD1 matching over 9 bases. Germline trimming cut 3 bases from V and 4 bases from J; bases unmatched to any gene: 6. Germline V gives CDR1 LNHNV, CDR2 YYDKDF (reference sequence). This CDR3 is built from 16 residues. CDR3 sequence reads: CATSSEDRGGTGELFF. The CDR3 nucleotides are TGTGCCACCAGCAGCGAAGACAGGGGGGGCACCGGGGAGCTGTTTTTT.

The CDR3 protein is CASSGAGGLAKNIQYF. As DNA, the CDR3 is TGCGCCAGCAGCGGCGCAGGTGGGCTAGCCAAAAACATTCAGTACTTC. The chain couples TRBV5-1 to TRBJ2-4; D uncertain. This CDR3 comprises 16 residues. CDR1 is SGHRS and CDR2 is YFSETQ in the germline V gene. Trimming removed 4 bases from V and 0 bases from J, with 14 bases in between.

The chain carries TRBV20-1 and TRBJ2-5; TRBD2 agrees at 10 bases. In germline, CDR1 is DFQATT, CDR2 SNEGSKA (reference sequence). Germline trimming cut 0 bases from V and 9 bases from J; bases unmatched to any gene: 10. The CDR3 is made up of 15 amino acids. The CDR3 spells CSARDILAGAEAQYF. The CDR3, as DNA: TGCAGTGCTAGAGATATCCTAGCGGGAGCCGAGGCCCAGTACTTC.

J is TRBJ2-7 and V is TRBV9; 8 bases are a match to TRBD1. Germline V gene data show CDR1 as SGDLS and CDR2 as YYNGEE. J was trimmed by 1 base and V by 4 bases; bases with no gene match: 7. The CDR3 spans 15 residues. CDR3 region: CASSLGQGTSYEQYF. CDR3 coding DNA: TGTGCCAGCAGCCTAGGACAGGGTACTTCCTACGAGCAGTACTTC.

The rearrangement uses TRBV25-1 and TRBJ1-6; D gene unclear. The CDR3 consists of 14 residues. Germline lookup yields CDR1 MGHDK and CDR2 SYGVNS. The V and J ends lost 4 bases and 7 bases respectively, with 11 bases between them. The CDR3 DNA reads as TGTGCCAGCAGTGCCTCAGTCCACAATTCACCCCTCCACTTT. Encoded protein: CASSASVHNSPLHF.

The genes are TRBV4-1 and TRBJ1-2; possible D gene TRBD1, 5 bases. Germline V gene data show CDR1 as MGHRA and CDR2 as YSYEKL. The V gene lost 1 base and the J gene lost 8 bases, with 14 bases spanning the gap. CDR3 size: 14 residues. This chain's CDR3 is CASSQVLSRDGYTF. In nucleotides, the CDR3 is TGCGCCAGCAGCCAAGTATTGTCCAGGGACGGCTACACCTTC.

The J gene is TRBJ2-1, the V gene TRBV27, with D perhaps TRBD2 (5 bases). Deletions cut 10 bases from V and 7 bases from J, with 14 bases between. The CDR3 extends over 12 amino acids. From germline, CDR1 is MNHEY and CDR2 SMNVEV (reference sequence). CDR3 sequence (DNA): TGTGCCACCTCCCCACTAGGAAATGAGCAGTTCTTC. This sequence encodes CATSPLGNEQFF.

This sequence joins TRBV28 and TRBJ2-7; 10 bases map to TRBD2. This CDR3 comprises 17 residues. Germline CDR1 reads MDHEN; CDR2 reads SYDVKM. With 11 bases clipped from V and 2 bases from J, the junction kept 18 bases outside the gene matches. CDR3 protein: CAAGTSVQPSRAYEQYF. The CDR3 DNA reads TGTGCCGCCGGGACTAGCGTCCAACCGTCGAGGGCCTACGAGCAGTACTTC.

The CDR3 sequence: CASSLRGHEQYF. Here the CDR3 DNA reads TGTGCCAGCAGCTTGAGGGGCCACGAGCAGTACTTC. The chain is built from TRBV11-2 and TRBJ2-7, with D perhaps given as TRBD1 or TRBD2 (5 bases each). Trimming shortened V by 3 bases and J by 5 bases, and 8 bases separated the two germline ends. Germline V CDR1 and CDR2: SGHAT, FQNNGV. CDR3 length: 12 amino acids.

This clonotype was seen once. The J gene is TRBJ2-5, the V gene TRBV5-1; tentatively, D is TRBD2 (6 bases). The CDR3 totals 14 residues. The V end lost 6 bases, the J end lost 5 bases, and 17 bases lay between the germline ends. Germline V gene sequence: CDR1 SGHRS, CDR2 YFSETQ. CDR3 in amino acids: CASTRLEGGETQYF. DNA for the CDR3: TGCGCCAGCACCCGCTTAGAGGGAGGTGAGACCCAGTACTTC.

This chain connects TRBV12-3 or TRBV12-4 to TRBJ1-2, with 7 bases lining up with TRBD1. V was clipped by 3 bases and J by 8 bases; unmatched bases: 12. CDR3 size: 15 residues. As DNA, the CDR3 is TGTGCCAGCAGTTTTGAAGTAAGGGGGCGAGGCGGCTACACCTTC. This encodes CASSFEVRGRGGYTF.

This chain uses TRBV29-1 with TRBJ1-2; 8 nucleotides line up with TRBD1. The length of the CDR3 is 12 residues. The germline V gene encodes CDR1 SQVTM and CDR2 ANQGSEA. Trimming cost V 1 base and J 7 bases; bases outside gene matches: 2. This CDR3 is CSVEAGGAGYTF. The DNA for the CDR3 is TGCAGCGTTGAAGCAGGGGGCGCTGGCTACACCTTC.

The V gene is TRBV12-3 or TRBV12-4, the J gene TRBJ2-1; no firm D call. The CDR3 is made up of 12 amino acids. The V and J ends lost 1 base and 10 bases respectively, with 8 bases between them. Written as DNA, the CDR3 is TGTGCCAGCAGTTTAGGGGGTGAGGAGCAGTTCTTC. Translated, it gives CASSLGGEEQFF.

The V call is TRBV6-4, the J call TRBJ2-1; tentative D call: TRBD2 (6 bases). Between the trimmed V and J ends, which lost 3 bases and 6 bases, there was a span of 12 bases. This CDR3 has 14 amino acids. CDR1 is MRHNA and CDR2 is SNTAGT in the germline V gene. CDR3 region: CASSEGLLTNEQFF. CDR3 sequence (DNA): TGTGCCAGCAGTGAGGGACTGCTGACCAATGAGCAGTTCTTC.